This entry concerns a single T cell receptor (beta chain). Antigen: not known. This specimen comes from a study of shared clonotypes between healthy human individuals. Study-level information: A few men and a couple of women, aged 18 to 49, were donors.

Libraries were prepared by immunoSEQ multiplex PCR; TCRdb keeps only in-frame clonotypes and omits some of them. The table lists about 1 million clones, about 70% of them singletons. Trimming shortened V by 3 bases and J by 9 bases, and 18 bases separated the two germline ends. Per germline, CDR1 GTSNPN and CDR2 SVGIG (reference sequence). This CDR3 region has 14 residues. General study points: Sharing across four donors was highest in naive CD4 (roughly 5%) and lowest in memory CD8 (roughly 0.4%).

The sequenced sample consisted of memory CD4+ T cells sorted from blood. The sample's subset: CD45RA-negative fraction. The receptor comes from a young man in good health. The rearrangement joins TRBV30 to TRBJ2-4, with TRBD2 as a possible D gene (7 bases). The CDR3 DNA reads as TGTGCCTGGAGCCCCGAGGGGGGGGTAGGCATTCAGTACTTC. It specifies CAWSPEGGVGIQYF.